Listed below are T cell receptor beta chains from one sample, sequenced in a study of blood T cell repertoires in COVID-19. Profiled with immunoSEQ multiplex PCR; TCRdb holds only in-frame clones, not every one. The sample consists of more than 200,000 clones, around 90% of them appearing once. Sequencing input: PBMCs or T cells enriched from blood (not recorded which). Every receptor here comes from a woman aged 25-40 years with acute COVID-19. The CDR3 runs from the conserved cysteine through the conserved F or W. The D gene is left open where the match is weak. Size values are once, few and many counts, or a class for expanded clones, and some rows have none.

J gene	clone size	D gene	V gene	CDR3 protein	CDR3 DNA
TRBJ1-2	.	TRBD1	TRBV19	CASSMGQLNYGYTF	TGTGCCAGTAGTATGGGACAGTTAAACTATGGCTACACCTTC
TRBJ2-7	.	TRBD2	TRBV5-1	CASSLALRGTRRTPYEQYF	TGCGCCAGCAGCTTGGCCCTTCGAGGGACTAGACGTACACCCTACGAGCAGTACTTC
TRBJ2-1	.	TRBD2	TRBV7-9	CASSRAGTSGYNEQFF	TGTGCCAGCAGCCGTGCCGGGACTAGCGGCTACAATGAGCAGTTCTTC
TRBJ1-1	.	.	TRBV9	CASSPQGPTEAFF	TGTGCCAGCAGCCCCCAGGGGCCCACTGAAGCTTTCTTT
TRBJ2-3	.	.	TRBV7-2	CASSLGGGAFTDTQYF	TGTGCCAGCAGCTTAGGTGGGGGGGCCTTCACAGATACGCAGTATTTT
TRBJ1-1	.	TRBD1	TRBV10-3	CATADRVAFF	TGTGCCACCGCGGACAGGGTGGCTTTCTTT
TRBJ2-7	.	TRBD2	TRBV3-1/TRBV3-2	CASSQGGTTLGYEQYF	TGTGCCAGCAGCCAAGGGGGGACTACCCTGGGTTACGAGCAGTACTTC
TRBJ2-1	few	.	TRBV7-9	CASSLARWGENEQFF	TGTGCCAGCAGCTTAGCGCGTTGGGGAGAGAATGAGCAGTTCTTC
TRBJ1-2	.	.	TRBV2	CASSLGEGHGYTF	TGTGCCAGCAGTCTCGGGGAGGGCCATGGCTACACCTTC
TRBJ2-1	.	TRBD2	TRBV18	CASSPPSSGSLKFF	TGTGCCAGCTCACCACCTTCTAGCGGGAGTTTAAAGTTCTTC
TRBJ1-5	.	.	TRBV3-1/TRBV3-2	CASSQGRPGDQPQHF	TGTGCCAGCAGCCAAGGCAGGCCAGGGGATCAGCCCCAGCATTTT
TRBJ1-1	.	.	TRBV19	CASSILINTEAFF	TGTGCCAGTAGTATCCTAATAAACACTGAAGCTTTCTTT
TRBJ2-7	.	TRBD2	TRBV6-5	CASSYGTSTYEQYF	TGTGCCAGCAGTTACGGGACTAGCACCTACGAGCAGTACTTC
TRBJ1-2	few	.	TRBV2	CASSPTGTGYGYTF	TGTGCCAGCAGTCCTACCGGGACTGGCTATGGCTACACCTTC
TRBJ1-5	.	.	TRBV21-1	CASTPGGQGLNQPQHF	TGTGCCAGCACCCCCGGTGGACAGGGGCTGAATCAGCCCCAGCATTTT
TRBJ2-7	.	TRBD2	TRBV25-1	CASRATGTSGGRSYEQYF	TGTGCCAGCAGGGCAACCGGGACTAGCGGGGGCCGTTCCTACGAGCAGTACTTC
TRBJ1-4	.	.	TRBV9	CASSVSPQNNEKLFF	TGTGCCAGCAGCGTATCCCCCCAGAATAATGAAAAACTGTTTTTT
TRBJ2-5	.	TRBD1	TRBV19	CASRLTGKETQYF	TGTGCCAGTAGACTGACAGGGAAAGAGACCCAGTACTTC